The sequence of this TCR beta chain was determined in a study of technical replicates of blood from several donors. CDR3 length equals 15 residues. V lost 0 bases to trimming and J lost 11 bases; unmatched junction nucleotides: 12. The germline CDR1 and CDR2 sequences are ENHRY and SYGVKD. Profiling relied on immunoSEQ multiplex PCR, and the TCRdb table lists in-frame clones only, not all of them. Found here are roughly 71,000 clones, just under 95% of them singletons; the top ten hold approximately 0.37%. The sample holds a few counts of this clone. This chain uses TRBV10-3 with TRBJ1-1, with 7 bases fitting TRBD1. The source material was T cells isolated from PBMCs. This TCR was sampled from a human donor in good health. The CDR3 DNA follows: TGTGCCATCAGTGAGTCCGTAGACAGGGCCCTTGGGGCTTTCTTT. Translation: CAISESVDRALGAFF.